The T cell receptor beta chain under discussion was sequenced for a study of CD8+ T cells in alopecia areata. General study points: Among the cells sequenced in scalp samples are also the resident alphabeta T cells of normal skin. Between patients, shared TCR sequences were less clear than in mice. This was possibly due in part to HLA diversity in the patient population. Lesional scalp exceeded normal scalp in clonality, especially in alopecia totalis/universalis.

Reverse transcribed after extraction, RNA yielded cDNA as the sequencing template. Profiling relied on immunoSEQ multiplex PCR, and the TCRdb table lists in-frame clones only, not all of them. The data show over 150,000 clones, with 56% seen just once and roughly 5.3% held by the top ten. Notes on this clone: The antigen is undetermined.

The receptor was derived from a human donor in good health. Sequences were obtained from CD8+ T cells sorted from blood.

The CDR3 coding sequence is TGTGCCAGCAGCCAAGATGCAGGGTATGGCTACACCTTC. Translated: CASSQDAGYGYTF. The chain couples TRBV14 to TRBJ1-2; a possible D gene is TRBD1 (5 bases). Germline V gives CDR1 SGHDN, CDR2 FVKESK. Trimming stripped 0 bases from V and 5 bases from J, with 7 bases between. The CDR3 is 13 amino acids.